This TCR beta chain was retrieved from a study of early T cells in non-severe SARS-CoV-2 infection. Across the whole study: From unsorted whole blood, bulk RNA was sequenced, and the chains remained unpaired.

Study findings and constraints: Using VDJdb, the matching emphasized anti-spike CD8 responses while missing private and CD4 specificities.

The CDR3 has 13 amino acids. Germline V lookup: CDR1 KGHSH, CDR2 LQKENI. Trimming took off 3 bases at V and 8 bases at J, with 11 bases between the two ends. About this clonotype: As yet, its antigen is unknown.

The TCR library protocol attached unique molecular identifiers to the individual cDNA molecules. TCRdb ran MiXCR on the 5' RACE reads and lists one entry per CDR3 protein. The data contain 40,000 to 50,000 distinct CDR3 sequences, roughly 10% of them singletons. Sequencing used whole blood. The TCR was taken from an adult who was a healthcare worker with PCR-confirmed SARS-CoV-2 infection or an uninfected control (not recorded which). V gene TRBV18 combines with J gene TRBJ2-1; tentatively, D is TRBD1 (5 bases). The CDR3 region has the DNA TGTGCCAGCTCACCGGGCCTAGGGGATGAGCAGTTCTTC. Its protein is CASSPGLGDEQFF.